Below are 22 T cell receptor beta chains sequenced from a single sample in a study of OX40 agonist ivuxolimab in advanced cancers. Assay: immunoSEQ multiplex PCR; the TCRdb copy retains only in-frame clones and omits some. The sample shows about 42,000 clones, 65% to 85% of them seen only once. Here the sequenced sample was CD4+ or CD8+ T cells sorted from blood, taken in a trial of the OX40 agonist ivuxolimab. Every receptor here comes from an adult with an advanced solid tumor such as melanoma, head and neck, liver or kidney cancer.

The genes are TRBV5-6 and TRBJ2-3, with TRBD1 matching over 7 bases. The V segment lost 1 base and the J segment 2 bases; nucleotides outside the gene matches: 13. Per germline, CDR1 SGHDT and CDR2 YYEEEE. The CDR3 runs to 18 residues. In DNA, the CDR3 is TGTGCCAGCAGCTTGTTTTACCCCGGGACAGCACTCACAGATACGCAGTATTTT. This gives the protein CASSLFYPGTALTDTQYF.

This sequence joins TRBV5-6 and TRBJ2-3; no clear D gene. V gave up 2 bases and J gave up 6 bases, with 13 bases separating them. Germline-derived CDR1 and CDR2 are SGHDT and YYEEEE. The CDR3 contains 14 residues. The CDR3 region has the DNA TGTGCCAGCAGCTTCGGAGCTCTCGACGATACGCAGTATTTT. It specifies CASSFGALDDTQYF.

The chain combines TRBV4-1 with TRBJ2-3; 11 bases map to TRBD2. Per germline, CDR1 MGHRA and CDR2 YSYEKL. Trimming took 4 bases from V and 4 from J; bases not matched to a gene: 10. The CDR3 length is 17 residues. CDR3 in DNA: TGCGCCAGCAGCCTAAAACGACTAGCGGGGTCGGCAGATACGCAGTATTTT. Protein product: CASSLKRLAGSADTQYF.

The chain uses TRBV2 and TRBJ1-5, with D possibly matching TRBD1 (5 bases). The CDR3 has 15 amino acids. The ends were cut back, 8 bases at V and 6 bases at J, with 20 bases in the middle. Germline assignment: CDR1 SNHLY and CDR2 FYNNEI. CDR3 bases: TGTGCCAGCGGAGGCGGGGGAGACGGCTCTCAGCCCCAGCATTTT. It specifies CASGGGGDGSQPQHF.

This chain uses TRBV30 with TRBJ2-2; TRBD1 aligns across 7 bases. This CDR3 contains 14 residues. Germline lookup yields CDR1 GTSNPN and CDR2 SVGIG (reference sequence). Trimming cost V 3 bases and J 6 bases; bases outside gene matches: 7. The DNA for the CDR3 is TGTGCCTGGAGGACAGGGTCAGGACCCGGGGAGCTGTTTTTT. It yields the protein CAWRTGSGPGELFF.

This CDR3 reads CASSSQGYNEQFF. The CDR3, as DNA: TGTGCCAGCAGTTCTCAGGGATACAATGAGCAGTTCTTC. The rearrangement joins TRBV6-1 to TRBJ2-1; the D gene is possibly TRBD1 (5 bases). Germline CDR1 and CDR2: MNHNS and SASEGT. The CDR3 covers 13 residues. The V end was cut by 5 bases, the J end by 4 bases, with 9 bases between.

The chain has TRBV7-9 and TRBJ1-5; 8 bases align to TRBD1. Germline CDR1 is SEHNR and CDR2 is FQNEAQ (reference sequence). CDR3 length: 16 residues. Trimming took 3 bases from V and 2 from J; bases not matched to a gene: 6. This CDR3 reads CASSLGTGSGNQPQHF. The CDR3 coding sequence is TGTGCCAGCAGCTTGGGGACAGGAAGTGGCAATCAGCCCCAGCATTTT.

This chain uses TRBV5-1 with TRBJ2-4; D might be TRBD1 (7 bases). Trimming pared 4 bases from V and 4 bases from J, leaving 9 bases between. CDR1 is SGHRS and CDR2 is YFSETQ in the germline V gene. The CDR3 has 13 residues. CDR3 in amino acids: CASSAGQKNIQYF. In nucleotides, the CDR3 is TGCGCCAGCAGCGCGGGACAGAAAAACATTCAGTACTTC.

As for this clone: One end of the junction is discordant with germline, which a read error may explain. The chain links TRBV7-7 to TRBJ2-5; 8 bases map to TRBD1. The CDR3 loop spans 14 amino acids. The germline CDR1 and CDR2 sequences are SSHAT and FNYEAQ (reference sequence). CDR3 in DNA: TGTGCTAGCAGCCCGGGACAGGTACAAGAGACCCAGTACTTC. This sequence encodes CASSPGQVQETQYF. Combining the CDR3 with reference TRBV7-7 and TRBJ2-5 gives the whole variable domain GAGVSQSPRYKVTKRGQDVTLRCDPISSHATLYWYQQALGQGPEFLTYFNYEAQPDKSGLPSDRFSAERPEGSISTLTIQRTEQRDSAMYRCASSPGQVQETQYFGPGTRLLVL.

The table lists this clone with a few counts. V and J are TRBV6-6 and TRBJ2-7; 7 nucleotides line up with TRBD1. J was trimmed by 2 bases and V by 3 bases; bases with no gene match: 4. Per germline, CDR1 MNHNY and CDR2 SVGAGI (reference sequence). CDR3 length equals 14 residues. CDR3 loop: CASSYSTGAYEQYF. The CDR3, as DNA: TGTGCCAGCAGTTATTCAACAGGGGCCTACGAGCAGTACTTC.

V is TRBV7-8 and J is TRBJ1-3; a weak D match, TRBD1 (6 bases). The CDR3 is 15 amino acids. V was shortened by 1 base and J by 3 bases, with 10 bases between the two germline ends. Germline loops: CDR1 SGHVS, CDR2 FQNEAQ. This CDR3 is CASSLGAGDGNTIYF. CDR3 DNA: TGTGCCAGCAGCTTAGGTGCAGGGGATGGAAACACCATATATTTT.

The chain joins TRBV11-2 to TRBJ2-5, with TRBD2 identical over 9 bases. This CDR3 has 18 amino acids. V dropped 5 bases and J dropped 7; count of bases not matched to a gene: 20. Germline V gene lookup returns CDR1 SGHAT and CDR2 FQNNGV. CDR3 coding DNA: TGTGCCAGCAGCCCGCACCCTGAGACTAGCGGTGTTGCGGGGACCCAGTACTTC. Its protein product is CASSPHPETSGVAGTQYF. Variable domain in full (rest from reference TRBV11-2 and TRBJ2-5): EAGVAQSPRYKIIEKRQSVAFWCNPISGHATLYWYQQILGQGPKLLIQFQNNGVVDDSQLPKDRFSAERLKGVDSTLKIQPAKLEDSAVYLCASSPHPETSGVAGTQYFGPGTRLLVL.

The chain recombines TRBV6-4 with TRBJ2-1; 7 nucleotides align to TRBD1. CDR3 size: 14 residues. Germline V gene sequence: CDR1 MRHNA, CDR2 SNTAGT. V lost 2 bases and J lost 7; bases outside the gene matches: 5. DNA for the CDR3: TGTGCCAGCAGTGACGGGGGACAGCTAAATGAGCAGTTCTTC. Amino acids: CASSDGGQLNEQFF.

The J gene is TRBJ1-4, the V gene TRBV29-1; D remains ambiguous. Germline CDR1 is SQVTM and CDR2 is ANQGSEA. There are 14 residues in the CDR3. V was trimmed by 8 bases and J by 6 bases, leaving 19 bases between them. The CDR3 DNA is TGCAGCATCTCTGTACAGACCCCACATGAAAAACTGTTTTTT. Protein sequence: CSISVQTPHEKLFF.

This chain joins TRBV19 and TRBJ2-7, with D unresolved. V was clipped by 4 bases and J by 0 bases, with 10 bases between them. This CDR3 is 14 amino acids long. CDR1 and CDR2 (germline): LNHDA, SQIVND (reference sequence). CDR3 DNA sequence: TGTGCCAGTAGTACAGTCAGGAGCTCCTACGAGCAGTACTTC. Amino acid sequence: CASSTVRSSYEQYF.

CDR3 DNA: TGTGCCAGCAGCTTAGGTACAGTCACCGGGGAGCTGTTTTTT. It codes for CASSLGTVTGELFF. This chain links TRBV7-2 with TRBJ2-2; D not resolved. This CDR3 region has 14 residues. Trimming removed 1 base at V and 4 bases at J, with 7 bases between. Germline loops: CDR1 SGHTA, CDR2 FQGNSA.

This chain joins TRBV9 and TRBJ2-3; D perhaps matches TRBD2 (5 bases). Looked up from germline, CDR1 is SGDLS and CDR2 is YYNGEE. The V and J ends lost 0 bases and 0 bases respectively, with 5 bases between them. This CDR3 is built from 14 residues. CDR3 amino acids: CASSVGTSTDTQYF. CDR3 nucleotides: TGTGCCAGCAGCGTAGGGACTAGCACAGATACGCAGTATTTT.

The chain recombines TRBV6-4 with TRBJ1-2; D call uncertain. The CDR3 is 14 residues long. CDR1 and CDR2 (germline): MRHNA, SNTAGT. Trimming stripped 0 bases from V and 4 bases from J, with 9 bases between. DNA of the CDR3: TGTGCCAGCAGTGACTCTGGGGTTTCCTATGGCTACACCTTC. This codes for CASSDSGVSYGYTF.

This chain joins TRBV18 and TRBJ2-7; 9 bases match TRBD1. Germline CDR1 reads KGHSH; CDR2 reads LQKENI. The CDR3 length is 14 residues. Trimming at V came to 3 bases and at J to 5 bases, leaving 5 bases not matched to a gene. The CDR3 here is CASSPGTGFDEQYF. The CDR3, as DNA: TGTGCCAGCTCACCCGGGACAGGGTTTGACGAGCAGTACTTC. Complete variable domain (other parts from reference TRBV18 and TRBJ2-7): NAGVMQNPRHLVRRRGQEARLRCSPMKGHSHVYWYRQLPEEGLKFMVYLQKENIIDESGMPKERFSAEFPKEGPSILRIQQVVRGDSAAYFCASSPGTGFDEQYFGPGTRLTVT.

This chain links TRBV7-2 with TRBJ2-3; 8 nucleotides agree with TRBD2. Per germline, CDR1 SGHTA and CDR2 FQGNSA. The CDR3 totals 16 residues. V lost 5 bases and J lost 0; bases outside the gene matches: 7. The CDR3 here is CASSRGGYYSTDTQYF. The CDR3 nucleotides read TGTGCCAGCAGCCGCGGGGGGTACTATAGCACAGATACGCAGTATTTT.

V gene TRBV27 combines with J gene TRBJ2-3; D gene ambiguous. The CDR3 is 16 amino acids. Germline values: CDR1 MNHEY, CDR2 SMNVEV (reference sequence). V lost 0 bases, J lost 4 bases, and 14 bases lay in between. CDR3 DNA: TGTGCCAGCAGTTTATCGGCGTCATCAGAAGCAGATACGCAGTATTTT. Its translation: CASSLSASSEADTQYF.

The V gene is TRBV10-3, the J gene TRBJ2-5; D perhaps matches TRBD1 (5 bases). The J call is in doubt because the DNA end fits TRBJ2-7 better. This CDR3 spans 16 amino acids. CDR1 and CDR2 (germline): ENHRY, SYGVKD. CDR3 sequence reads: CAISAPPAGFGDEQYF. Written as DNA, the CDR3 is TGTGCCATCAGTGCGCCCCCTGCAGGGTTCGGTGACGAGCAGTACTTC.